This T cell receptor (beta chain) derives from a study of blood T cell repertoires in COVID-19. About the research overall: Nucleic acid was either cDNA or gDNA, and it came from T cells, B-cell-depleted T cells, or PBMCs.

Losses at the gene ends were 7 bases for V and 5 bases for J; bases not matched to a gene: 1. The CDR3 runs 11 residues. The germline V gene encodes CDR1 SQVTM and CDR2 ANQGSEA. Under the authors' procedure: Using reference gene primer amplification, nucleated cell counts were estimated. Measured with immunoSEQ multiplex PCR; TCRdb has only the in-frame clones, and not every one. The V and J calls and clone size come from that table; D and trimming were worked out from the DNA. This sample has approximately 240,000 clones, with roughly 84% found just once. Sequencing was carried out using peripheral blood. The genes are TRBV29-1 and TRBJ2-5; 10 nucleotides line up with TRBD1. This sequence originates from a woman aged 55-70 years with acute or convalescent COVID-19. The CDR3 loop reads CSGQGAETQYF. The CDR3 nucleotides read TGCAGCGGACAGGGGGCGGAGACCCAGTACTTC.